These T cell receptor beta chains were read from a single sample in a study of chemoradiotherapy in HPV16-positive cancers. Produced via immunoSEQ multiplex PCR; TCRdb's table is partial and in-frame only. Altogether tens of thousands of clones are present, roughly 95% being singletons, with the ten largest covering 2.7%. This sample was gathered from a patient who underwent chemoradiotherapy. These receptors all stem from a human donor with HPV-associated anogenital cancer. Each CDR3 is given with its conserved first and last residue. Fields, in order: clone size, J gene, D gene, V gene, CDR3 protein, CDR3 DNA. D genes are given only for firm matches. The listing skips clone size in some rows; elsewhere it reads once, few, many or a size class.

clone_size: .
j_call: TRBJ1-6
d_call: .
v_call: TRBV27
cdr3_aa: CASRGVGVSSSYNSPLHF
cdr3_nt: TGTGCCAGCAGGGGGGTTGGGGTTTCAAGCTCCTATAATTCACCCCTCCACTTT

clone_size: .
j_call: TRBJ1-5
d_call: TRBD1
v_call: TRBV19
cdr3_aa: CASSPLKAGGQPQHF
cdr3_nt: TGTGCCAGTAGTCCTCTTAAAGCAGGGGGACAGCCCCAGCATTTT

clone_size: .
j_call: TRBJ2-5
d_call: .
v_call: TRBV7-2
cdr3_aa: CASSPVLETQYF
cdr3_nt: TGTGCAAGCAGCCCGGTATTAGAGACCCAGTACTTC

clone_size: .
j_call: TRBJ1-1
d_call: .
v_call: TRBV7-3
cdr3_aa: CASSQGMNTEAFF
cdr3_nt: TGTGCCAGCAGCCAAGGGATGAACACTGAAGCTTTCTTT

clone_size: .
j_call: TRBJ1-1
d_call: TRBD1
v_call: TRBV28
cdr3_aa: CATKDRVKSTEAFF
cdr3_nt: TGTGCCACCAAGGACAGGGTGAAAAGCACTGAAGCTTTCTTT

clone_size: .
j_call: TRBJ1-2
d_call: TRBD1
v_call: TRBV7-2
cdr3_aa: CASSSRDRGQGYTF
cdr3_nt: TGTGCCAGCAGCTCCCGGGACAGGGGGCAAGGCTACACCTTC

clone_size: .
j_call: TRBJ2-2
d_call: TRBD1
v_call: TRBV27
cdr3_aa: CASSQPRTGGITGELFF
cdr3_nt: TGTGCCAGCAGTCAGCCCAGGACAGGGGGTATCACCGGGGAGCTGTTTTTT

clone_size: .
j_call: TRBJ2-2
d_call: TRBD2
v_call: TRBV6-5
cdr3_aa: CASSHRLAGSGELFF
cdr3_nt: TGTGCCAGCAGTCACCGACTAGCGGGATCTGGGGAGCTGTTTTTT

clone_size: .
j_call: TRBJ2-1
d_call: .
v_call: TRBV7-8
cdr3_aa: CASSLIFGGEMGNEQFF
cdr3_nt: TGTGCCAGCAGCTTGATTTTTGGCGGGGAAATGGGAAATGAGCAGTTCTTC

clone_size: .
j_call: TRBJ1-6
d_call: .
v_call: TRBV6-6
cdr3_aa: CASSYYLGNSPLHF
cdr3_nt: TGTGCCAGCAGTTACTACTTGGGCAATTCACCCCTCCACTTT

clone_size: .
j_call: TRBJ1-2
d_call: TRBD1
v_call: TRBV5-1
cdr3_aa: CASKSTGGDYGYTF
cdr3_nt: TGCGCCAGCAAAAGCACAGGGGGGGACTATGGCTACACCTTC

clone_size: .
j_call: TRBJ2-6
d_call: .
v_call: TRBV6-1
cdr3_aa: CASSERAYGANVLTF
cdr3_nt: TGTGCCAGCAGTGAAAGGGCCTATGGGGCCAACGTCCTGACTTTC

clone_size: .
j_call: TRBJ2-5
d_call: TRBD1
v_call: TRBV25-1
cdr3_aa: CASRGSRTGFQETQYF
cdr3_nt: TGTGCCAGCAGGGGGTCCCGGACAGGGTTCCAAGAGACCCAGTACTTC

clone_size: .
j_call: TRBJ2-1
d_call: .
v_call: TRBV5-6
cdr3_aa: CASSLRGRGLYSYNEQFF
cdr3_nt: TGTGCCAGCAGCTTGCGGGGGAGAGGACTCTATTCCTACAATGAGCAGTTCTTC

clone_size: .
j_call: TRBJ1-5
d_call: TRBD1
v_call: TRBV19
cdr3_aa: CASGPTGGSNQPQHF
cdr3_nt: TGTGCCAGCGGACCCACAGGGGGCTCCAATCAGCCCCAGCATTTT

clone_size: .
j_call: TRBJ2-5
d_call: .
v_call: TRBV28
cdr3_aa: CASSLWRGKQETQYF
cdr3_nt: TGTGCCAGCAGTTTATGGCGCGGAAAACAAGAGACCCAGTACTTC

clone_size: .
j_call: TRBJ2-7
d_call: TRBD1
v_call: TRBV7-6
cdr3_aa: CASSLVGQGEQYF
cdr3_nt: TGTGCCAGCAGCTTAGTTGGACAGGGCGAGCAGTACTTC

clone_size: .
j_call: TRBJ2-3
d_call: .
v_call: TRBV7-2
cdr3_aa: CASSLVYTQYF
cdr3_nt: TGTGCCAGCAGCTTAGTCTATACGCAGTATTTT

clone_size: .
j_call: TRBJ1-3
d_call: .
v_call: TRBV7-2
cdr3_aa: CASSLDVGGNTIYF
cdr3_nt: TGTGCCAGCAGCTTAGATGTGGGCGGAAACACCATATATTTT

clone_size: few
j_call: TRBJ1-1
d_call: TRBD1
v_call: TRBV30
cdr3_aa: CAWSADRGTEAFF
cdr3_nt: TGTGCCTGGAGCGCGGACAGGGGCACTGAAGCTTTCTTT

clone_size: .
j_call: TRBJ2-7
d_call: .
v_call: TRBV27
cdr3_aa: CASRGTTLLSYEQYF
cdr3_nt: TGTGCCAGCAGGGGAACGACCCTTCTTTCCTACGAGCAGTACTTC

clone_size: .
j_call: TRBJ2-3
d_call: TRBD1
v_call: TRBV5-4
cdr3_aa: CASSLSGGEDTQYF
cdr3_nt: TGTGCCAGCAGCTTGTCAGGGGGTGAAGATACGCAGTATTTT

clone_size: .
j_call: TRBJ1-2
d_call: .
v_call: TRBV19
cdr3_aa: CASSTRGGSYGYTF
cdr3_nt: TGTGCCAGTAGTACGAGAGGAGGGAGCTATGGCTACACCTTC

clone_size: .
j_call: TRBJ1-2
d_call: .
v_call: TRBV10-3
cdr3_aa: CAISPELKRGYTF
cdr3_nt: TGTGCCATCAGTCCGGAACTGAAGAGGGGCTACACCTTC

clone_size: .
j_call: TRBJ2-1
d_call: .
v_call: TRBV11-2
cdr3_aa: CASSLEWGHNEQFF
cdr3_nt: TGTGCCAGCAGCTTAGAGTGGGGTCACAATGAGCAGTTCTTC

clone_size: .
j_call: TRBJ2-1
d_call: .
v_call: TRBV10-2
cdr3_aa: CASSEPDSASYNEQFF
cdr3_nt: TGCGCCAGCAGTGAGCCGGACAGTGCGTCCTACAATGAGCAGTTCTTC

clone_size: .
j_call: TRBJ1-2
d_call: TRBD1
v_call: TRBV5-8
cdr3_aa: CASSLETGITPYYGYTF
cdr3_nt: TGTGCCAGCAGCTTGGAGACAGGGATAACCCCTTACTATGGCTACACCTTC

clone_size: .
j_call: TRBJ2-4
d_call: .
v_call: TRBV6-5
cdr3_aa: CASSYSGPKNIQYF
cdr3_nt: TGTGCCAGCAGTTACTCGGGACCCAAAAACATTCAGTACTTC

clone_size: .
j_call: TRBJ1-1
d_call: .
v_call: TRBV7-3
cdr3_aa: CASSRGSGPNTEAFF
cdr3_nt: TGTGCCAGCAGTCGGGGATCTGGGCCGAACACTGAAGCTTTCTTT

clone_size: few
j_call: TRBJ2-2
d_call: .
v_call: TRBV19
cdr3_aa: CASSIRLIADTGELFF
cdr3_nt: TGTGCCAGTAGTATTCGGTTAATCGCGGACACCGGGGAGCTGTTTTTT

clone_size: .
j_call: TRBJ2-7
d_call: .
v_call: TRBV5-4
cdr3_aa: CASSLGGEQYF
cdr3_nt: TGTGCCAGCAGCTTGGGAGGTGAGCAGTACTTC